A single sample is the source of the 23 T cell receptor beta chains below, sequenced in a study of T cells in Graves' hyperthyroidism and ophthalmopathy. Amplified TCR beta CDR3 regions came from RNA transcripts. HTBI primers were used for first-round RT-PCR of the TCR CDR3. MiXCR, run by TCRdb on the multiplex PCR reads, gives a single entry per CDR3 protein. The sample holds approximately 420,000 distinct CDR3 sequences, more than 13% seen once. The sample comprised blood. The origin of the receptors is a woman younger than 45 with Graves' hyperthyroidism.

This clonotype has only a few counts. J is TRBJ2-7 and V is TRBV20-1; 12 nucleotides agree with TRBD2. Germline V lookup: CDR1 DFQATT, CDR2 SNEGSKA (reference sequence). CDR3 length: 14 residues. The V segment lost 4 bases and the J segment 7 bases; nucleotides outside the gene matches: 8. CDR3 protein: CSATPSGGGWEQYF. The CDR3 DNA follows: TGCAGTGCTACCCCTAGCGGGGGGGGGTGGGAGCAGTACTTC.

This clonotype was seen ten or more times. The chain is built from TRBV7-3 and TRBJ2-3; 9 bases are a match to TRBD2. Per germline, CDR1 SGHTA and CDR2 FQGTGA. This CDR3 has 15 amino acids. The V gene end was trimmed by 5 bases and the J gene end by 4 bases; junction bases not matched to a gene: 7. CDR3 bases: TGTGCCAGCAGCGAGAGCGGGGGGTCTGCAGATACGCAGTATTTT. Its translation is CASSESGGSADTQYF.

This clonotype was observed a handful of times. J is TRBJ2-1 and V is TRBV2; TRBD1 is a possible D gene (6 bases). Trimming took 4 bases from V and 7 from J, leaving 17 bases between them. The CDR3 runs to 15 residues. CDR1 is SNHLY and CDR2 is FYNNEI in the germline V gene. DNA for the CDR3: TGTGCCAGCAGTGTTGGGACACCCGGAGTGAATGAGCAGTTCTTC. This encodes CASSVGTPGVNEQFF.

This clonotype was detected many times. The chain joins TRBV18 to TRBJ2-5, with unresolved D. V was clipped by 0 bases and J by 5 bases, with 13 bases between them. The CDR3 loop spans 15 amino acids. CDR1 KGHSH and CDR2 LQKENI come from the germline V gene. CDR3 bases: TGTGCCAGCTCACCACCGACCACCCCCGGGGAGACCCAGTACTTC. Translating gives CASSPPTTPGETQYF.

This clonotype has at least ten counts. The chain uses TRBV7-9 and TRBJ1-4; 9 bases are a match to TRBD1. The V gene's germline CDR1 is SEHNR and CDR2 FQNEAQ (reference sequence). The CDR3 length is 15 residues. J gave up 4 bases and V 10 bases, and 10 bases lay outside the gene matches. The CDR3 region is CATEQGARNNEKLFF. The CDR3 DNA follows: TGTGCCACCGAACAGGGGGCGCGAAATAATGAAAAACTGTTTTTT.

The table lists this clonotype with many counts. The chain combines TRBV12-3 or TRBV12-4 with TRBJ2-1; 11 nucleotides line up with TRBD2. The CDR3 consists of 22 residues. J was trimmed by 3 bases and V by 5 bases; bases with no gene match: 24. Here the CDR3 DNA reads TGTGCCAGCAGTGGACAGGGGTCACCAAGTACTAGCGGGAGACCAATCTACAATGAGCAGTTCTTC. Protein product: CASSGQGSPSTSGRPIYNEQFF.

The chain employs TRBV20-1 and TRBJ2-5; D possibly corresponds to TRBD1 (5 bases). The CDR3 has 13 amino acids. Per germline, CDR1 DFQATT and CDR2 SNEGSKA (reference sequence). Between the trimmed V and J ends, which lost 3 bases and 5 bases, there was a span of 13 bases. The CDR3 is CSARTAGWETQYF. As DNA, the CDR3 is TGCAGTGCTAGGACGGCAGGGTGGGAGACCCAGTACTTC.

This chain links TRBV7-9 with TRBJ2-5; D is unresolved. CDR1 is SEHNR, CDR2 FQNEAQ, per germline (reference sequence). There are 14 residues in the CDR3. V lost 1 base and J 5 bases, leaving 11 bases between the germline ends. The CDR3 reads CASSLVTSWETQYF. The CDR3 nucleotides are TGTGCCAGCAGCTTAGTGACCTCCTGGGAGACCCAGTACTTC.

This chain joins TRBV28 and TRBJ1-1; 10 bases align to TRBD1. CDR1 and CDR2 from the germline V gene are MDHEN and SYDVKM. With 5 bases clipped from V and 5 bases from J, the junction kept 8 bases outside the gene matches. CDR3 length equals 15 residues. The CDR3 loop reads CASSPRTGGKTEAFF. CDR3 nucleotide sequence: TGTGCCAGCAGTCCACGGACAGGGGGGAAAACTGAAGCTTTCTTT.

This sequence joins TRBV28 and TRBJ2-3; D unclear. In germline, CDR1 is MDHEN, CDR2 SYDVKM. The CDR3 sequence is 16 residues long. Trimming left V 7 bases short and J 0 bases short, with 17 bases between. CDR3 loop: CASTSLGLTSTDTQYF. In nucleotides, the CDR3 is TGTGCCAGCACGTCTCTGGGTCTCACTAGCACAGATACGCAGTATTTT.

This sequence joins TRBV11-3 and TRBJ2-2; 7 positions match TRBD2. The trim removed 5 bases at V and 6 bases at J, leaving 9 bases unmatched. The CDR3 consists of 15 residues. Looked up from germline, CDR1 is SGHNT and CDR2 is YENEEA. DNA of the CDR3: TGTGCCAGCAGCGCGCTAGCGGACGACGCCGGGGAGCTGTTTTTT. Translated, it gives CASSALADDAGELFF.

This clonotype showed up many times. The chain is built from TRBV7-9 and TRBJ2-1; 9 bases align to TRBD2. Trimming at V came to 0 bases and at J to 9 bases, leaving 6 bases not matched to a gene. The CDR3 has 15 amino acids. Germline assignment: CDR1 SEHNR and CDR2 FQNEAQ (reference sequence). The chain's CDR3 is CASSLAWREGVEQFF. DNA for the CDR3: TGTGCCAGCAGCTTAGCTTGGCGGGAGGGTGTTGAGCAGTTCTTC.

This clonotype was seen many times. The limits of the CDR3 on the DNA are not certain, so only TCRdb's listed CDR3 is given. This chain links TRBV12-3 or TRBV12-4 with TRBJ2-1. The CDR3 is 15 amino acids long, termini counted. Here the CDR3 reads CASSLGTGINNEQFF.

This clonotype was counted at least ten times. This sequence joins TRBV4-2 and TRBJ2-3; 11 bases fit TRBD2. V lost 4 bases and J lost 4; bases outside the gene matches: 7. Germline CDR1 LGHNA, CDR2 YNFKEQ. CDR3 length equals 16 residues. The CDR3 sequence: CASSPRLAGKSDTQYF. The DNA for the CDR3 is TGTGCCAGCAGCCCCCGACTAGCGGGAAAGTCAGATACGCAGTATTTT.

Many counts were recorded for this clonotype. One junction end does not reproduce the germline sequence, and a read error may be involved. The rearrangement joins TRBV11-2 to TRBJ2-7, with TRBD2 matching over 11 bases. Germline CDR1 reads SGHAT; CDR2 reads FQNNGV. The CDR3 totals 18 residues. The CDR3 bases are TGTGCCAGCAGCCTAGAGTGGGTAGCGGGAGGGTTCAATTACGAGCAGTACTTC. Translation: CASSLEWVAGGFNYEQYF.

This clonotype occurred many times. The chain uses TRBV12-3 or TRBV12-4 and TRBJ2-1; D call uncertain. The CDR3 extends over 15 amino acids. The V gene lost 3 bases and the J gene lost 0 bases, with 9 bases spanning the gap. The CDR3 bases are TGTGCCAGCAGTTTTCTGCCCAGCTCCTACAATGAGCAGTTCTTC. It yields the protein CASSFLPSSYNEQFF.

Many counts were recorded for this clonotype. The J gene is TRBJ2-5, the V gene TRBV20-1; the match to TRBD1 covers 7 bases. The trim removed 0 bases at V and 2 bases at J, leaving 6 bases unmatched. This CDR3 region has 15 residues. Looked up from germline, CDR1 is DFQATT and CDR2 is SNEGSKA (reference sequence). The CDR3 region is CSARDLGRGQETQYF. The CDR3 bases are TGCAGTGCTAGAGATCTTGGCAGGGGGCAAGAGACCCAGTACTTC.

In its sample, this clonotype was seen many times. The chain is built from TRBV7-9 and TRBJ2-1; 13 nucleotides line up with TRBD2. Germline V gene sequence: CDR1 SEHNR, CDR2 FQNEAQ (reference sequence). V was clipped by 5 bases and J by 8 bases; unmatched bases: 6. The CDR3 is 15 residues long. The CDR3, as DNA: TGTGCCAGCAGCACCGGGACTAGCGGGATCGATGAGCAGTTCTTC. The encoded protein is CASSTGTSGIDEQFF.

The chain employs TRBV6-2 or TRBV6-3 and TRBJ2-3; 11 nucleotides match TRBD2. Looked up from germline, CDR1 is MNHEY and CDR2 is SVGEGT. V dropped 2 bases and J dropped 4; count of bases not matched to a gene: 8. The CDR3 contains 17 residues. The CDR3 here is CASSYGRIAGGPDTQYF. The CDR3 DNA reads TGTGCCAGCAGTTACGGGCGTATAGCGGGAGGGCCAGATACGCAGTATTTT.

The chain is built from TRBV7-9 and TRBJ2-4, with 7 positions matching TRBD2. Germline V gene lookup returns CDR1 SEHNR and CDR2 FQNEAQ (reference sequence). The V gene end was trimmed by 1 base and the J gene end by 6 bases; junction bases not matched to a gene: 0. The CDR3 loop spans 13 amino acids. CDR3 nucleotides: TGTGCCAGCAGCTTAGAGCGGGGAAACATTCAGTACTTC. It specifies CASSLERGNIQYF.

About this clonotype: Compared with germline, one end of the junction differs, possibly owing to a read error. V and J are TRBV13 and TRBJ2-2; no firm D call. Per germline, CDR1 PRHDT and CDR2 FYEKMQ (reference sequence). The CDR3 is made up of 17 amino acids. CDR3 sequence (DNA): TGTGCCAGCAGCTTACGTTGGAACAAAATGAACACCCGGGAGCTGTTTTTT. It is translated as CASSLRWNKMNTRELFF.

This clonotype was recorded at least ten times. The chain joins TRBV2 to TRBJ1-2; 10 positions match TRBD1. This CDR3 has 13 residues. J gave up 10 bases and V 8 bases, and 10 bases lay outside the gene matches. Germline assignment: CDR1 SNHLY and CDR2 FYNNEI. CDR3 nucleotides: TGTGCCAGCGGGGGACAGGGGAGTAAGGACTACACCTTC. This translates into CASGGQGSKDYTF.

The chain couples TRBV30 to TRBJ1-1; D perhaps matches TRBD1 (6 bases). The CDR3 extends over 14 amino acids. Germline V gives CDR1 GTSNPN, CDR2 SVGIG (reference sequence). V was pared by 2 bases and J by 2 bases, with 12 bases between. The CDR3 is CAWSLPGANTEAFF. CDR3 bases: TGTGCCTGGAGTCTCCCGGGGGCAAACACTGAAGCTTTCTTT.